This is a list of T cell receptor beta chains from one sample in a study of identical twins. A single record per CDR3 protein comes from TCRdb applying MiXCR to the 5' RACE reads. In the table there are about 530,000 distinct CDR3 sequences, roughly 15% of which are singletons. The data also belong to a second study, concerning yellow fever vaccine responses in identical twins.

The source material was CD4+ T cells sorted from blood. The source is a woman between 18 and 29 years old in good health. Both conserved end residues are part of each CDR3. The D gene is left open where the match is weak. Clone size is stated in some rows and not others, as once, few, many or a class when expanded.

D gene: .
V gene: TRBV3-1
J gene: TRBJ2-5
clone size: .
CDR3 DNA: TGTGCCAGCAGCCAAGTCGCTAGCGATGGAGAGACCCAGTACTTC
CDR3 protein: CASSQVASDGETQYF

D gene: TRBD1
V gene: TRBV7-2
J gene: TRBJ1-6
clone size: .
CDR3 DNA: TGTGCCAGCAGCCCGCATAAGACAGGGACATATTCACCCCTCCACTTT
CDR3 protein: CASSPHKTGTYSPLHF

D gene: TRBD1
V gene: TRBV20-1
J gene: TRBJ2-3
clone size: .
CDR3 DNA: TGCAGTGCTAGTGGGGACAGGGGTACGACAGATACGCAGTATTTT
CDR3 protein: CSASGDRGTTDTQYF

D gene: .
V gene: TRBV4-2
J gene: TRBJ2-5
clone size: .
CDR3 DNA: TGTGCCAGCAGCCAGGGGGCCGGACCGAACTCAGAGACCCAGTACTTC
CDR3 protein: CASSQGAGPNSETQYF

D gene: TRBD1
V gene: TRBV2
J gene: TRBJ2-7
clone size: few
CDR3 DNA: TGTGCCAGCACCAGAGACAGGGGGGGATCCTACGAGCAGTACTTC
CDR3 protein: CASTRDRGGSYEQYF

D gene: TRBD2
V gene: TRBV12-3/TRBV12-4
J gene: TRBJ2-1
clone size: .
CDR3 DNA: TGTGCCAGCAGTGGGACTAGCGGGAGGGACAATGAGCAGTTCTTC
CDR3 protein: CASSGTSGRDNEQFF

D gene: .
V gene: TRBV20-1
J gene: TRBJ2-3
clone size: .
CDR3 DNA: TGCAGTGCTAGCTTGTCAGGGGCAGATACGCAGTATTTT
CDR3 protein: CSASLSGADTQYF

D gene: .
V gene: TRBV3-1
J gene: TRBJ2-5
clone size: many
CDR3 DNA: TGTGCCAGCAGCCAAGGGACTGGGCAGAAAGAGACCCAGTACTTC
CDR3 protein: CASSQGTGQKETQYF

D gene: TRBD1
V gene: TRBV5-6
J gene: TRBJ1-4
clone size: .
CDR3 DNA: TGTGCCAGCAGCACCCGGGACAGTACCTATGAAAAACTGTTTTTT
CDR3 protein: CASSTRDSTYEKLFF

D gene: TRBD2
V gene: TRBV3-1
J gene: TRBJ2-5
clone size: .
CDR3 DNA: TGTGCCAGCAGCCAAAAGAATAAAGGAGCTAGCGGGGGCCAAGAGACCCAGTACTTC
CDR3 protein: CASSQKNKGASGGQETQYF

D gene: TRBD2
V gene: TRBV7-2
J gene: TRBJ2-1
clone size: .
CDR3 DNA: TGTGCCAGCAGCTCGGGACTAGCGCTCCGCTACAATGAGCAGTTCTTC
CDR3 protein: CASSSGLALRYNEQFF

D gene: .
V gene: TRBV29-1
J gene: TRBJ1-2
clone size: few
CDR3 DNA: TGCAGCGTTATGACAGGAGGTTTCGGGGGCTACACCTTC
CDR3 protein: CSVMTGGFGGYTF

D gene: TRBD1
V gene: TRBV28
J gene: TRBJ2-5
clone size: few
CDR3 DNA: TGTGCCAGCAGTTCTATGACAGGGTCCGGCCAAGAGACCCAGTACTTC
CDR3 protein: CASSSMTGSGQETQYF

D gene: .
V gene: TRBV24-1
J gene: TRBJ2-1
clone size: few
CDR3 DNA: TGTGCCACCAGTGCCGCCGGGGGTCTCTCCTACAATGAGCAGTTCTTC
CDR3 protein: CATSAAGGLSYNEQFF

D gene: .
V gene: TRBV6-5
J gene: TRBJ1-2
clone size: .
CDR3 DNA: TGTGCCAGCAGTTACTCTGGGTCAGGGTTGTATGGCTACACCTTC
CDR3 protein: CASSYSGSGLYGYTF

D gene: TRBD2
V gene: TRBV16
J gene: TRBJ2-3
clone size: .
CDR3 DNA: TGTGCCAGCAGCCAAGGCCCGGGAGGGACAGATACGCAGTATTTT
CDR3 protein: CASSQGPGGTDTQYF

D gene: .
V gene: TRBV3-1
J gene: TRBJ2-7
clone size: many
CDR3 DNA: TGTGCCAGCAGACAGGGCAACGAGCAGTACTTC
CDR3 protein: CASRQGNEQYF

D gene: .
V gene: TRBV28
J gene: TRBJ2-6
clone size: .
CDR3 DNA: TGTGCCAGCAGTTCCCAGGTTGCCGGGGCCAACGTCCTGACTTTC
CDR3 protein: CASSSQVAGANVLTF

D gene: TRBD2
V gene: TRBV20-1
J gene: TRBJ2-3
clone size: .
CDR3 DNA: TGCAGTGCTAGACCCCACGGGGGGAGCACAGATACGCAGTATTTT
CDR3 protein: CSARPHGGSTDTQYF

D gene: TRBD1
V gene: TRBV11-1
J gene: TRBJ1-2
clone size: few
CDR3 DNA: TGTGCCAGCAGCCGGTCTCCCAAAATCAGGGACAGGGGGATCTATGGCTACACCTTC
CDR3 protein: CASSRSPKIRDRGIYGYTF

D gene: .
V gene: TRBV10-1
J gene: TRBJ2-1
clone size: .
CDR3 DNA: TGCGCCAGCAGTGAGTCGGTTGGGAAAGCCAGAGGGAATGAGCAGTTCTTC
CDR3 protein: CASSESVGKARGNEQFF

D gene: TRBD2
V gene: TRBV7-9
J gene: TRBJ2-3
clone size: few
CDR3 DNA: TGTGCCAGCAGCAACCCCGCGGGACTAGCGGGAGTAGATACGCAGTATTTT
CDR3 protein: CASSNPAGLAGVDTQYF

D gene: TRBD2
V gene: TRBV20-1
J gene: TRBJ2-1
clone size: .
CDR3 DNA: TGCAGTGCTAGAGATAACCTAGCGGGAGTCGGTGAGCAGTTCTTC
CDR3 protein: CSARDNLAGVGEQFF

D gene: TRBD1
V gene: TRBV28
J gene: TRBJ1-1
clone size: few
CDR3 DNA: TGTGCCAGCAGTCCCTTCCGACAGGGACCGGGCACTGAAGCTTTCTTT
CDR3 protein: CASSPFRQGPGTEAFF

D gene: TRBD1
V gene: TRBV7-2
J gene: TRBJ1-4
clone size: few
CDR3 DNA: TGTGCCAGCAGCTTAATCGGACAGGGAGGACTGTTTTTT
CDR3 protein: CASSLIGQGGLFF

D gene: .
V gene: TRBV7-9
J gene: TRBJ2-1
clone size: many
CDR3 DNA: TGTGCCAGCAGCTTCGGAAATGAGCAGTTCTTC
CDR3 protein: CASSFGNEQFF

D gene: .
V gene: TRBV2
J gene: TRBJ1-5
clone size: .
CDR3 DNA: TGTGCCAGCAGTGAACTGGGGTGGGGGGCTGGGCAGCCCCAGCATTTT
CDR3 protein: CASSELGWGAGQPQHF

D gene: TRBD2
V gene: TRBV24-1
J gene: TRBJ2-3
clone size: few
CDR3 DNA: TGTGCCACCAGTGATCGACCTATAGCGGGAGGGTACACAGATACGCAGTATTTT
CDR3 protein: CATSDRPIAGGYTDTQYF

D gene: .
V gene: TRBV20-1
J gene: TRBJ2-7
clone size: .
CDR3 DNA: TGCAGTGCTAGTCGGGGTTCCTACGAGCAGTACTTC
CDR3 protein: CSASRGSYEQYF

D gene: .
V gene: TRBV4-2
J gene: TRBJ2-1
clone size: few
CDR3 DNA: TGTGCCAGCAGCCAAGTTCCGGGGGTGGGTTCGGTGGAGCAGTTCTTC
CDR3 protein: CASSQVPGVGSVEQFF

D gene: TRBD2
V gene: TRBV12-3/TRBV12-4
J gene: TRBJ2-3
clone size: .
CDR3 DNA: TGTGCCAGCAGCTCTAGCGGGGTGCCAGATACGCAGTATTTT
CDR3 protein: CASSSSGVPDTQYF

D gene: .
V gene: TRBV18
J gene: TRBJ2-5
clone size: .
CDR3 DNA: TGTGCCAGCTCACCCCGACGCGGAACCCAAGAGACCCAGTACTTC
CDR3 protein: CASSPRRGTQETQYF

D gene: .
V gene: TRBV4-1
J gene: TRBJ1-2
clone size: .
CDR3 DNA: TGCGCCAGCAGCCAAGCCGGCTACACCTTC
CDR3 protein: CASSQAGYTF

D gene: TRBD2
V gene: TRBV29-1
J gene: TRBJ2-1
clone size: .
CDR3 DNA: TGCAGCGTTGTCTCTAGCGGGAGACTTTTGTCCTACAATGAGCAGTTCTTC
CDR3 protein: CSVVSSGRLLSYNEQFF

D gene: TRBD2
V gene: TRBV5-1
J gene: TRBJ2-1
clone size: few
CDR3 DNA: TGCGCCAGCAGCTTGGTTCTAGCGGGGGCCGGAGTCTACAATGAGCAGTTCTTC
CDR3 protein: CASSLVLAGAGVYNEQFF

D gene: TRBD1
V gene: TRBV5-1
J gene: TRBJ2-2
clone size: .
CDR3 DNA: TGCGCCAGCAGCTGGGACAGAGACACCGGGGAGCTGTTTTTT
CDR3 protein: CASSWDRDTGELFF

D gene: TRBD1
V gene: TRBV11-1
J gene: TRBJ2-5
clone size: .
CDR3 DNA: TGTGCCAGCAGCTTAGCGCTTGGGACAGGGAAAGAGACCCAGTACTTC
CDR3 protein: CASSLALGTGKETQYF

D gene: .
V gene: TRBV7-9
J gene: TRBJ1-4
clone size: .
CDR3 DNA: TGTGCCAGCACCTCCGTTTGGAGGAATGAAAAACTGTTTTTT
CDR3 protein: CASTSVWRNEKLFF

D gene: .
V gene: TRBV3-1
J gene: TRBJ2-4
clone size: few
CDR3 DNA: TGTGCCAGCAGCCATGGAGGGTCGGGCAAAAACATTCAGTACTTC
CDR3 protein: CASSHGGSGKNIQYF

D gene: TRBD1
V gene: TRBV4-1
J gene: TRBJ2-5
clone size: few
CDR3 DNA: TGCGCCAGCAGCCAACCTACAGGGGGCTTGATTGAGACCCAGTACTTC
CDR3 protein: CASSQPTGGLIETQYF

D gene: TRBD1
V gene: TRBV27
J gene: TRBJ1-4
clone size: .
CDR3 DNA: TGTGCCAGTACCACCCGGGACAGGGGGCGGAATGAAAAACTGTTTTTT
CDR3 protein: CASTTRDRGRNEKLFF

D gene: TRBD2
V gene: TRBV4-2
J gene: TRBJ2-2
clone size: .
CDR3 DNA: TGTGCCAGCAGCCAGCCCGGGACTAGTGGTGGGGCCGGGGAGCTGTTTTTT
CDR3 protein: CASSQPGTSGGAGELFF